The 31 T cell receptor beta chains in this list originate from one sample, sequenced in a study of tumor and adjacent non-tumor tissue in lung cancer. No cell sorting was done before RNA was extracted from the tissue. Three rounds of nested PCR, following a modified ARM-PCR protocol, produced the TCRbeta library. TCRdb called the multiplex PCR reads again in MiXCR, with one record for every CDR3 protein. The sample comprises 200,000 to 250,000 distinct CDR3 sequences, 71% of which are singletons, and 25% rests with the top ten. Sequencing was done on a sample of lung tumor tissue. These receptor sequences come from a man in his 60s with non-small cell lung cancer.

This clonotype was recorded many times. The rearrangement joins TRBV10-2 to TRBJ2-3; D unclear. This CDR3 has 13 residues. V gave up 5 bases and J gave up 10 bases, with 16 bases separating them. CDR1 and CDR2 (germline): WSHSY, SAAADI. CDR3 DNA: TGCGCCAGCAGTAAATTAGCTCATTATCCGCAGTATTTT. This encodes CASSKLAHYPQYF.

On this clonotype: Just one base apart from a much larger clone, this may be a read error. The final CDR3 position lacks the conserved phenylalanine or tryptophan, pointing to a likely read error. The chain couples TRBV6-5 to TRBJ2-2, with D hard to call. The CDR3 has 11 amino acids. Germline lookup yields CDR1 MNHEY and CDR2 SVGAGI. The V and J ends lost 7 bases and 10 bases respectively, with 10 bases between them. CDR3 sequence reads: CASNDGPELFS. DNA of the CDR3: TGTGCCAGCAATGACGGTCCGGAGCTGTTTTCT.

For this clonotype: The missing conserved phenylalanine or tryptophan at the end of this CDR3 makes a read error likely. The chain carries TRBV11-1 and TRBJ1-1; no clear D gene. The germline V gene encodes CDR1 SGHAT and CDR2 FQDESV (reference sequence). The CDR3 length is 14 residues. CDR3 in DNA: TGTGGCAGCAGCTTAGGCAGGTTGGAGGCTGAAGCTTTCCTT. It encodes CGSSLGRLEAEAFL.

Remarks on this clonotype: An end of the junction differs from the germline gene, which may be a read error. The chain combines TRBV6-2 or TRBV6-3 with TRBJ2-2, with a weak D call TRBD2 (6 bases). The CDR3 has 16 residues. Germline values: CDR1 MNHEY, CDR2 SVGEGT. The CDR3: CANSPPRERRTGELLF. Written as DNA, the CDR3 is TGTGCTAACAGTCCCCCCCGGGAGAGACGAACCGGGGAGCTGTTATTT.

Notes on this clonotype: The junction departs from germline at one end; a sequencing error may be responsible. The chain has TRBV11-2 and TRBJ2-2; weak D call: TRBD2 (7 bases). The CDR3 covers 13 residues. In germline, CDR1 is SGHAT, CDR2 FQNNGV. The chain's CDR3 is CASSFENTGGLFF. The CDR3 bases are TGTGCCAGCAGCTTTGAGAACACCGGGGGGCTGTTTTTC.

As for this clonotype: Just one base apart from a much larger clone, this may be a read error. Here the CDR3 DNA reads TGCAGTGTCCGGTCGGGGTCAGAGGAAAAACTGTTTTTT. Amino acids: CSVRSGSEEKLFF. The V gene is TRBV20-1, the J gene TRBJ1-4, with D unresolved. The CDR3 has 13 residues. V was clipped by 7 bases and J by 8 bases, with 17 bases between them. The germline V gene has CDR1 DFQATT and CDR2 SNEGSKA (reference sequence).

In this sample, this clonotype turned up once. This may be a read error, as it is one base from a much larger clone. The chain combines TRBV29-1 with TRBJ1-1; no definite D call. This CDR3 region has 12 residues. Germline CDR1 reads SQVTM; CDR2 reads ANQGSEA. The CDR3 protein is CIVDGTNTEAFF. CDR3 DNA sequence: TGCATCGTTGACGGTACCAACACTGAAGCTTTCTTT. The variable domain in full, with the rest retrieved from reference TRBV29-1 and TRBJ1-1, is SAVISQKPSRDICQRGTSLTIQCQVDSQVTMMFWYRQQPGQSLTLIATANQGSEATYESGFVIDKFPISRPNLTFSTLTVSNMSPEDSSIYLCIVDGTNTEAFFGQGTRLTVV.

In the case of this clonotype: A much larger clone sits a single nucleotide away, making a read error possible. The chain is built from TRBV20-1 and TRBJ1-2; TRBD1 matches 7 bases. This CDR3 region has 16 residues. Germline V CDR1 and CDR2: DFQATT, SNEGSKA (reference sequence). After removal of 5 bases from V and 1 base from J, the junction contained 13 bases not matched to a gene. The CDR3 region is CSAAPTSGTVNYGYTF. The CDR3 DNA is TGCAGTGCTGCCCCCACTTCCGGGACAGTTAACTATGGCTACACCTTC.

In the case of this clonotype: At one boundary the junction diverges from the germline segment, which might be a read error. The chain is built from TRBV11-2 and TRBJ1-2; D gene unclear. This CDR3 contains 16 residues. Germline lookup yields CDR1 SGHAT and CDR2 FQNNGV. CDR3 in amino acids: CASSFTWSRLTYDYTF. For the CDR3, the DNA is TGTGCCAGCAGCTTTACATGGTCCAGATTAACCTATGACTACACCTTC. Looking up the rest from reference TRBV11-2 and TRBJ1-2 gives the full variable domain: EAGVAQSPRYKIIEKRQSVAFWCNPISGHATLYWYQQILGQGPKLLIQFQNNGVVDDSQLPKDRFSAERLKGVDSTLKIQPAKLEDSAVYLCASSFTWSRLTYDYTFGSGTRLTVV.

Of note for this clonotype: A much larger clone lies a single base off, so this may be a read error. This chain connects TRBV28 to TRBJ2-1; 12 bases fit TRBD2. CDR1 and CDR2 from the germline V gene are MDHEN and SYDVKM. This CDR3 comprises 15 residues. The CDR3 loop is CASKLAGGPYNEQVF. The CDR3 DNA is TGTGCCAGCAAGCTAGCGGGAGGGCCTTACAATGAGCAGGTCTTC.

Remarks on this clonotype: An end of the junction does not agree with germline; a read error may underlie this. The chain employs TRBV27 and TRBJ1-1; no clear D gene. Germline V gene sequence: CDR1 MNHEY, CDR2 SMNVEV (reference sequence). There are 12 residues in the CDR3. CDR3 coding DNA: TGTACCGGCGCAAGGCACCCTCCCGAAGATTTCTTT. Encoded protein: CTGARHPPEDFF.

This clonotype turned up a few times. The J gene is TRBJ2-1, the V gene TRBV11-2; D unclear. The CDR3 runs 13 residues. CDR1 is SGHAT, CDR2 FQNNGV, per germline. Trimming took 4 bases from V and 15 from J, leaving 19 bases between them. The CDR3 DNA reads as TGTGCCAGCAGCTCCGCATTTTACAATGACCGGTTCTTC. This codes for CASSSAFYNDRFF.

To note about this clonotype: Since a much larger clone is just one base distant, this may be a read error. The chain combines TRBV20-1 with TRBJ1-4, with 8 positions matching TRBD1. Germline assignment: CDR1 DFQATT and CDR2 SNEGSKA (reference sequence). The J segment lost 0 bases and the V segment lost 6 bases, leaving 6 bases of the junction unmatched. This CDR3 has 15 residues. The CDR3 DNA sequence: TGCAGTGCAATCGCAGGGGGCGCAACTAATGAAAAACTGTTTTTT. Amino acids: CSAIAGGATNEKLFF.

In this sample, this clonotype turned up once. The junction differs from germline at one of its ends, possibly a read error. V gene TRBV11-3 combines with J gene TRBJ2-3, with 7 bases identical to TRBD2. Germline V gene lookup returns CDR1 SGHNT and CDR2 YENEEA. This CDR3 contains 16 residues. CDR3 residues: CASSLLAVGRTYTQYF. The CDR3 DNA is TGTGCCAGCAGCTTACTAGCGGTAGGGCGCACATATACGCAGTATTTT.

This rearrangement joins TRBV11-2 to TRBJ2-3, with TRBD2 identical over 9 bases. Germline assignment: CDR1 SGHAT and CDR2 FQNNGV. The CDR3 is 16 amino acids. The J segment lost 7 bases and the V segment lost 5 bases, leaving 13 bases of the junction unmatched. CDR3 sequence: CASSTGLAGRRNTQYF. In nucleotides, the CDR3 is TGTGCCAGCAGCACCGGGCTAGCGGGGAGGCGAAATACGCAGTATTTT.

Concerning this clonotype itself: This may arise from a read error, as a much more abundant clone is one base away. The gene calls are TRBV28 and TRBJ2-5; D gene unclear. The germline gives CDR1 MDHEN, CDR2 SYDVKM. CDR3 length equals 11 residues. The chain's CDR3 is CVSSSEETQYF. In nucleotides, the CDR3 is TGTGTCAGCAGTTCTGAAGAGACCCAGTACTTC.

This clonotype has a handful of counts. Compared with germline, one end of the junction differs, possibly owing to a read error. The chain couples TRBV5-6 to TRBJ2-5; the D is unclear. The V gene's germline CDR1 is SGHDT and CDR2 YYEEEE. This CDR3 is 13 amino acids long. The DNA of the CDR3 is TGTACCAGCAGCTTTTCCCCTCAAGAGACTCAGTACTTC. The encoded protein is CTSSFSPQETQYF.

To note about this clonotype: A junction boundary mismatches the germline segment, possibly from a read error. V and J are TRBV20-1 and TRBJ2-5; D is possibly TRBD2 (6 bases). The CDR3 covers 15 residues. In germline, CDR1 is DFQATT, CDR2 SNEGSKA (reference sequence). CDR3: CGAKDMAGLGETQYF. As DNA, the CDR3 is TGCGGTGCTAAAGATATGGCGGGGTTAGGGGAGACCCAGTACTTC.

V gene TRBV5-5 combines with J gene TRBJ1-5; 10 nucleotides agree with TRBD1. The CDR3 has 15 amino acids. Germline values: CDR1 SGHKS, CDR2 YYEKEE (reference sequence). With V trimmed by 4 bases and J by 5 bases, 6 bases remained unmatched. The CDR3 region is CASSGGTGDDQPQHF. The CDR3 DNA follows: TGTGCCAGCAGCGGGGGGACAGGGGACGATCAGCCCCAGCATTTT.

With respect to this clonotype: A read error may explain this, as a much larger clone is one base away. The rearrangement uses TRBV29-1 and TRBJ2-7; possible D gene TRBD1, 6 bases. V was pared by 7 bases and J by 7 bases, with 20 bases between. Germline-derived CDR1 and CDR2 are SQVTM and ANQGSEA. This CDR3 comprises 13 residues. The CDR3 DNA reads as TGCAGCGGTGCCGTGACAGGCGGTCAAGAGCAGTACTTC. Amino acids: CSGAVTGGQEQYF.

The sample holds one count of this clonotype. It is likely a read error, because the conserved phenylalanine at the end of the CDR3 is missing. Here the CDR3 DNA reads TGTGCCAGCAGTGTCGAGGGGCTACCTTCCTACGAGCAGTACTCC. Its protein is CASSVEGLPSYEQYS. The J gene is TRBJ2-7, the V gene TRBV6-1; the D gene could be TRBD1 or TRBD2 (5 bases each). CDR1 and CDR2 from the germline V gene are MNHNS and SASEGT. V was cut by 4 bases and J by 1 base, with 14 bases left in between. CDR3 size: 15 residues.

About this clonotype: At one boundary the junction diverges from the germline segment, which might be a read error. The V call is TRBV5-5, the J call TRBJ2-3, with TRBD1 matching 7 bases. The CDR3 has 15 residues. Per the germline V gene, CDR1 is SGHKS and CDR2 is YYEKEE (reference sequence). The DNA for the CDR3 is TGTGCCAGCAGCCCGGGGACAGTCAGCACAGATAAGCAGTATTTT. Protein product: CASSPGTVSTDKQYF.

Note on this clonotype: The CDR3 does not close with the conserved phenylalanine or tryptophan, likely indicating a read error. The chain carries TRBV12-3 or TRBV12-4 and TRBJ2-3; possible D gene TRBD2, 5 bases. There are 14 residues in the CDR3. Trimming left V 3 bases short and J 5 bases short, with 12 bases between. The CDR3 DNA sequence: TGTGCCAGCAGTTTCGAGCGGTCGGGAGATACGCAGTATTCT. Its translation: CASSFERSGDTQYS.

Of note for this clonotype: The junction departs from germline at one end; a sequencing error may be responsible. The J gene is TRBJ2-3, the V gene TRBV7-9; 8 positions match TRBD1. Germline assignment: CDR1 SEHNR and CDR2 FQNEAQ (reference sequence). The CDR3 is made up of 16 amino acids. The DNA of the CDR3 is TGTGCCAGCAGCCGCGGACAGGGACGAAGCACAGATACGCAGTTTTTT. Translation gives CASSRGQGRSTDTQFF.

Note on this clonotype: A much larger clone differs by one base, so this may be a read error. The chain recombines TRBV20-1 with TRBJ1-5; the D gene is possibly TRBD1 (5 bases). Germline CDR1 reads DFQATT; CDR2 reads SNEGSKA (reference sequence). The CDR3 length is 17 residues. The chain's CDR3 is CSAREQETTYSNQPQHF. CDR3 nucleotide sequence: TGCAGTGCCAGAGAACAGGAGACAACTTATAGCAATCAGCCCCAGCATTTT.

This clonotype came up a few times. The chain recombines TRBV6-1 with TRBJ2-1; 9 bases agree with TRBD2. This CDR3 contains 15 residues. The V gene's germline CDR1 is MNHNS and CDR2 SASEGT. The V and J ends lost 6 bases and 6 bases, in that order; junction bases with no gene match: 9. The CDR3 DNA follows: TGTGCCAGCAGGGGAGCGGGGGGCCCCTCCAATGAGCAGTTCTTC. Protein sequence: CASRGAGGPSNEQFF.

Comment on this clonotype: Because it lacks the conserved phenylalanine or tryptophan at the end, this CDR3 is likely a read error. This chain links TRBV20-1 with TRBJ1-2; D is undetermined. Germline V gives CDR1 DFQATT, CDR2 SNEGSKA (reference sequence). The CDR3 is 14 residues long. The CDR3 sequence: CNARGRYRGYGYTL. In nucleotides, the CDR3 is TGCAATGCTAGAGGCCGGTACAGAGGGTATGGCTACACCTTA.

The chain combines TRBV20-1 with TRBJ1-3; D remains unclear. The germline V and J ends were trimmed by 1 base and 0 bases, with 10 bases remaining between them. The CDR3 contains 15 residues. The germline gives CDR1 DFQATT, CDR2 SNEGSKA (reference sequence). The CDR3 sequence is CSARGVAGSGNTIYF. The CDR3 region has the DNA TGCAGTGCTAGAGGGGTTGCCGGCTCTGGAAACACCATATATTTT.

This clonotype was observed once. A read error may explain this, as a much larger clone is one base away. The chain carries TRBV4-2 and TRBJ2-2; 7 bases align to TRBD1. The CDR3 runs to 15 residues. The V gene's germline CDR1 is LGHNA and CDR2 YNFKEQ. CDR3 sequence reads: CASSQGQGDTGELSF. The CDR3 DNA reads TGTGCCAGCAGCCAAGGTCAGGGGGACACCGGGGAGCTGTCTTTT.

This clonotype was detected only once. The CDR3 region is CASSSLRGWGNYGYTF. As DNA, the CDR3 is TGTGCCAGCAGCTCGCTGCGAGGGTGGGGGAACTATGGCTACACCTTC. The chain has TRBV11-2 and TRBJ1-2, with D perhaps matching TRBD1 (5 bases). V was pared by 4 bases and J by 2 bases, with 17 bases between. The CDR3 sequence is 16 residues long. Germline values: CDR1 SGHAT, CDR2 FQNNGV.

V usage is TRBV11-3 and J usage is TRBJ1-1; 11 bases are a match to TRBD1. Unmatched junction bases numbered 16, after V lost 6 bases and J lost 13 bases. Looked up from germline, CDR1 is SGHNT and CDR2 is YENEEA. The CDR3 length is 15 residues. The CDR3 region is CASRYGTGGPQSVFF. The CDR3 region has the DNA TGTGCCAGCAGATACGGGACAGGGGGGCCCCAGTCAGTTTTCTTT.